What follows is one T cell receptor beta chain and its context. Antigen unknown. This specimen comes from a study of tumor-infiltrating lymphocytes in primary liver carcinoma. Turning to the study itself: The five patients, who were men and women, ranged in age from 30 to 69 years.

Co-extraction yielded RNA and DNA from around 18-30 mg of unsorted bulk tissue. The patients, who had chronic HBV infection, were treatment-naive (untreated). Whole-study findings and limits: Whereas tumor region pairs overlapped more, tumor-adjacent and tumor-blood pairs overlapped less.

From roughly 470 ng total RNA, TCR beta cDNA was generated with a primer in the constant region. Libraries covering TCR beta were generated through three nested multiplex PCR rounds (using a slightly modified ARM-PCR). Forward primers for TRBV1-TRBV30 and a C-beta reverse primer served the first two PCR rounds, at about 10 cycles each. A single record per CDR3 protein comes from TCRdb applying MiXCR to the multiplex PCR reads. This sample has around 79,000 distinct CDR3 sequences, with 69% found just once. CDR3 size: 16 residues. The V segment lost 1 base and the J segment 6 bases; nucleotides outside the gene matches: 9. Germline V lookup: CDR1 SGHDN, CDR2 FVKESK.

This receptor was identified in a man aged 40-49 years with primary liver carcinoma and hepatitis B virus infection. V gene TRBV14 combines with J gene TRBJ2-1; 7 bases map to TRBD2. Specimen: tumor-adjacent normal liver tissue. DNA of the CDR3: TGTGCCAGCAGCCAAGTTCGGCTAGCGGTAGTCAATGAGCAGTTCTTC. Translating gives CASSQVRLAVVNEQFF. The whole variable domain, remainder taken from reference TRBV14 and TRBJ2-1, is EAGVTQFPSHSVIEKGQTVTLRCDPISGHDNLYWYRRVMGKEIKFLLHFVKESKQDESGMPNNRFLAERTGGTYSTLKVQPAELEDSGVYFCASSQVRLAVVNEQFFGPGTRLTVL.